This TCR beta chain was sequenced for a study of cytomegalovirus exposure and HLA in healthy donors. Broader study findings: Later on, an analysis found that several of the most significant clusters appeared to be linked to common viral pathogens, which included parvovirus B19. The likely origin of a cluster of highly shared sequence variants was a sequencing artifact.

With 60 Vbeta and 13 Jbeta primers, the PCR was carried out. Sequenced by immunoSEQ multiplex PCR; TCRdb stores in-frame clones only, minus some. The table shows some 180,000 clones, with less than 90% occurring only once. CDR3 length equals 16 residues. Losses at the gene ends were 0 bases for V and 5 bases for J; bases not matched to a gene: 5. The V gene's germline CDR1 is MNHEY and CDR2 SVGAGI. Notes on this clone: Its antigen is unidentified.

The chain recombines TRBV6-5 with TRBJ2-1, with TRBD2 matching over 9 bases. What was sequenced was PBMCs. The TCR was taken from a girl aged 5-17 years in good health and CMV-seropositive. CDR3 loop: CASSYSGLAGNNEQFF. CDR3 DNA sequence: TGTGCCAGCAGTTACTCGGGGCTAGCGGGAAACAATGAGCAGTTCTTC.